Sequencing of this T cell receptor beta chain was carried out in a study of blood T cells in healthy people across ages. The CDR3 loop spans 14 amino acids. CDR1 is MNHNY and CDR2 is SVGAGI in the germline V gene (reference sequence). The V end lost 6 bases, the J end lost 5 bases, and 16 bases lay between the germline ends. Investigators took about 9.2 milliliters of peripheral blood from every donor. A second PCR of 7 to 11 cycles used a sample-barcoded 5' primer and a J-beta primer mix. MiXCR, applied by TCRdb to the 5' RACE reads, yields one record per CDR3 protein. Among approximately 900,000 distinct CDR3 sequences listed, roughly 29% were seen once. These data were also reused for a study on T cells of mothers and their children. That study adds: The M1S primer of the second PCR added sample barcodes and 2-4 random nucleotides.

This chain uses TRBV6-6 with TRBJ1-1; D perhaps matches TRBD1 (5 bases). The TCR comes from a woman aged 40 to 50 in good health. Sequencing used blood. DNA for the CDR3: TGTGCCAGCAGGGTATCCCTCGAGGGGACTGAAGCTTTCTTT. Protein product: CASRVSLEGTEAFF.